The following is a T cell receptor (beta chain) sequence with its context. Antigen specificity is unknown. The data were taken from a study of cytomegalovirus exposure and HLA in healthy donors. General study points: As a later analysis showed, several of the most significant clusters appeared to be linked to common viral pathogens. Presence/absence analyses assumed roughly uniform sequencing depth across donors. In vitro assays verified that three CMV-associated chains recognized CMV antigens specifically. Among immune exposure information, only CMV serostatus was available.

PCR was performed using 60 Vbeta and 13 Jbeta primers. Assay used: immunoSEQ multiplex PCR; TCRdb lists only in-frame clones, some missing. The top ten clones hold roughly 1.3% of a sample with around 200,000 clones, roughly 84% of them seen once. CDR3 length: 17 amino acids. Germline V gene data show CDR1 as SGHDN and CDR2 as FVKESK. V was trimmed by 1 base and J by 6 bases, leaving 21 bases between them. The sequencing sample was made of PBMCs. The TCR sequence derives from a girl aged 10-17 years in good health and CMV-seronegative. The chain recombines TRBV14 with TRBJ1-2; D is perhaps TRBD1 (5 bases). The CDR3 loop is CASSQVGSGRVDDGYTF. The CDR3 nucleotides read TGTGCCAGCAGCCAAGTCGGGAGTGGCAGGGTGGACGATGGCTACACCTTC.